One sample yielded the 9 T cell receptor beta chains listed below, sequenced in a study of T-cell reconstitution after alpha-beta-depleted transplantation in children. The TCRbeta library was prepared with unique molecular identifiers. A single record per CDR3 protein comes from TCRdb applying MiXCR to the PCR reads. This sample has a few hundred thousand distinct CDR3 sequences, with 9.9% found just once. Sequences were derived from PBMCs from the stem cell graft donor, sampled from the stem cell graft. The receptors here all came from a human donor who donated a stem cell graft to a child with SCID.

The rearrangement joins TRBV18 to TRBJ1-1; D possibly corresponds to TRBD1 (5 bases). This CDR3 is built from 15 residues. Germline V gene sequence: CDR1 KGHSH, CDR2 LQKENI. Trimming shortened V by 6 bases and J by 5 bases, and 19 bases separated the two germline ends. The CDR3 DNA is TGTGCCAGCTCCCGGGACGGGCTAATCGGAACTGAAGCTTTCTTT. Its protein is CASSRDGLIGTEAFF.

J is TRBJ1-3 and V is TRBV6-5; D ambiguous. The V gene lost 0 bases and the J gene lost 3 bases, with 9 bases spanning the gap. Germline assignment: CDR1 MNHEY and CDR2 SVGAGI. The CDR3 runs to 15 residues. The CDR3 sequence: CASSYSIRDGNTIYF. As DNA, the CDR3 is TGTGCCAGCAGTTACTCGATTAGGGATGGAAACACCATATATTTT.

This clonotype was detected a few times. The chain uses TRBV20-1 and TRBJ2-7, with 8 bases fitting TRBD1. Trimming at V came to 2 bases and at J to 4 bases, leaving 13 bases not matched to a gene. CDR1 DFQATT and CDR2 SNEGSKA come from the germline V gene (reference sequence). The CDR3 is 16 amino acids. In DNA, the CDR3 is TGCAGTGCTAGACCGCTATACGGGACAGGACTGTACGAGCAGTACTTC. Translated, it gives CSARPLYGTGLYEQYF.

This clonotype appeared a few times. The genes are TRBV15 and TRBJ1-2, with D tentatively TRBD1 (5 bases). Germline CDR1 reads LNHNV; CDR2 reads YYDKDF (reference sequence). There are 15 residues in the CDR3. The V gene lost 0 bases and the J gene lost 8 bases, with 16 bases spanning the gap. This chain's CDR3 is CATSRDGAGSRGYTF. The CDR3 DNA follows: TGTGCCACCAGCAGAGACGGTGCAGGGTCGAGGGGCTACACCTTC.

This clonotype was observed at least ten times. The chain has TRBV10-3 and TRBJ2-3; D uncertain. This CDR3 region has 15 residues. The V and J ends lost 4 bases and 0 bases respectively, with 11 bases between them. Germline V gives CDR1 ENHRY, CDR2 SYGVKD. CDR3: CAISGGVGSTDTQYF. CDR3 nucleotide sequence: TGTGCCATCAGTGGTGGCGTGGGCAGCACAGATACGCAGTATTTT.

V gene TRBV3-1 combines with J gene TRBJ2-2; D not certain. Trimming took 5 bases from V and 1 from J, leaving 8 bases between them. There are 14 residues in the CDR3. Germline V gene data show CDR1 as LGHDT and CDR2 as YNNKEL (reference sequence). DNA for the CDR3: TGTGCCAGCAGCACCTGGGGGAACACCGGGGAGCTGTTTTTT. Amino acid sequence: CASSTWGNTGELFF.

The V and J genes are TRBV12-3 or TRBV12-4 and TRBJ2-5; 9 bases fit TRBD1. The CDR3 has 14 residues. J lost 4 bases, V lost 5 bases, and 5 bases had no gene match. In DNA, the CDR3 is TGTGCCAGCAGTCTGGGGACAGGGAGAGAGACCCAGTACTTC. Its protein product is CASSLGTGRETQYF.

The rearrangement uses TRBV6-5 and TRBJ2-7; D is uncertain. From germline, CDR1 is MNHEY and CDR2 SVGAGI. Trimming removed 2 bases at V and 8 bases at J, with 7 bases between. CDR3 length: 11 residues. The CDR3 here is CASSYQGQQYF. The DNA for the CDR3 is TGTGCCAGCAGTTACCAAGGACAGCAGTACTTC.

There are many counts of this clonotype. The chain combines TRBV5-1 with TRBJ1-1; D ambiguous. The V end was cut by 1 base, the J end by 0 bases, with 7 bases between. Germline V gene sequence: CDR1 SGHRS, CDR2 YFSETQ. The CDR3 has 14 residues. The CDR3 protein is CASSLKSMNTEAFF. The CDR3 nucleotides are TGCGCCAGCAGCTTGAAATCGATGAACACTGAAGCTTTCTTT.